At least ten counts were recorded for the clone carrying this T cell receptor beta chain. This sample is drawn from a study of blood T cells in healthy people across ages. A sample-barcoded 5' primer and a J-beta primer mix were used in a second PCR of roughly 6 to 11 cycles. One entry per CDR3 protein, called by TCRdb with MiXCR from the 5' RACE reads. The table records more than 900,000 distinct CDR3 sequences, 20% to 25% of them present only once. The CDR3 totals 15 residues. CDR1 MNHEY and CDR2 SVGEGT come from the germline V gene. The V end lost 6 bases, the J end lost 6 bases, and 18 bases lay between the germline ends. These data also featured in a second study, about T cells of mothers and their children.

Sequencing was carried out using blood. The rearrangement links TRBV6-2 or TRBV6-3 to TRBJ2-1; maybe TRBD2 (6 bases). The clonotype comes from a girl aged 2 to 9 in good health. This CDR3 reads CASSSGSGGSNEQFF. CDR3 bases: TGTGCCAGCAGCTCCGGGTCCGGAGGGTCCAATGAGCAGTTCTTC.